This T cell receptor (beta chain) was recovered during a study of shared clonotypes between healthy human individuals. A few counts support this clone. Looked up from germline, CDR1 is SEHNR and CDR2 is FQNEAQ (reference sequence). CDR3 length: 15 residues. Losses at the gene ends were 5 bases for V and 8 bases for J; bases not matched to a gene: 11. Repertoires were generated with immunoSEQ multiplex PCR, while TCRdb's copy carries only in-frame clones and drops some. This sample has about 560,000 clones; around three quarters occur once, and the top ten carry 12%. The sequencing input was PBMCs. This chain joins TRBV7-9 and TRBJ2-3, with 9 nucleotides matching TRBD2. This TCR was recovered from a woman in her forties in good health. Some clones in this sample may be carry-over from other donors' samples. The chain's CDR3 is CASSKREDLLPTQYF. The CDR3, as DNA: TGTGCCAGCAGCAAGCGGGAGGACCTACTCCCTACGCAGTATTTT.